Shown below are 6 T cell receptor beta chains from a single sample sequenced in a study of T cell responses to AZD1222 COVID-19 vaccine. Generated by immunoSEQ multiplex PCR, the TCRdb table keeps only in-frame clones and is missing some. The repertoire holds 87,000 or so clones, with less than 90% as singletons. The sample consisted of peripheral blood, taken on day 0 of AZD1222 vaccination. These TCRs come from an adult in good health.

A single count supports this clone. This chain uses TRBV28 with TRBJ1-6; TRBD1 agrees at 7 bases. Germline V gives CDR1 MDHEN, CDR2 SYDVKM. The CDR3 sequence is 15 residues long. V was pared by 3 bases and J by 10 bases, with 9 bases of the junction left unmatched. CDR3 amino acids: CASSFRGRPNSPLHF. The CDR3 DNA follows: TGTGCCAGCAGTTTTAGGGGGCGCCCCAACTCACCCCTCCACTTT. Variable domain in full (rest from reference TRBV28 and TRBJ1-6): DVKVTQSSRYLVKRTGEKVFLECVQDMDHENMFWYRQDPGLGLRLIYFSYDVKMKEKGDIPEGYSVSREKKERFSLILESASTNQTSMYLCASSFRGRPNSPLHFGNGTRLTVT.

V is TRBV2 and J is TRBJ1-3; no firm D call. The ends were cut back, 6 bases at V and 0 bases at J, with 12 bases in the middle. Germline V lookup: CDR1 SNHLY, CDR2 FYNNEI. The CDR3 is 15 residues long. The DNA for the CDR3 is TGTGCCAGCAGAGCAACGGAAGCCTCTGGAAACACCATATATTTT. Translating it yields CASRATEASGNTIYF. The full variable domain, with the rest looked up from reference TRBV2 and TRBJ1-3, is EPEVTQTPSHQVTQMGQEVILRCVPISNHLYFYWYRQILGQKVEFLVSFYNNEISEKSEIFDDQFSVERPDGSNFTLKIRSTKLEDSAMYFCASRATEASGNTIYFGEGSWLTVV.

This clone is a singleton in its sample. The chain has TRBV6-1 and TRBJ1-1; D ambiguous. The CDR3 has 12 amino acids. The V gene's germline CDR1 is MNHNS and CDR2 SASEGT. Trimming stripped 2 bases from V and 14 bases from J, with 15 bases between. The CDR3 region is CASSELVVSVFF. CDR3 sequence (DNA): TGTGCCAGCAGTGAATTGGTGGTCTCGGTCTTCTTT.

The rearrangement uses TRBV24-1 and TRBJ2-3; D unclear. V was cut by 4 bases and J by 0 bases, with 19 bases left in between. Germline V gene lookup returns CDR1 KGHDR and CDR2 SFDVKD. CDR3 length: 18 residues. The CDR3 spells CATSEIPSLEDSTDTQYF. The CDR3 DNA follows: TGTGCCACCAGTGAAATCCCCTCCTTAGAGGATAGCACAGATACGCAGTATTTT.

The chain couples TRBV28 to TRBJ1-5, with 8 bases matching TRBD1. The CDR3 totals 15 residues. Germline values: CDR1 MDHEN, CDR2 SYDVKM. V shed 3 bases and J 4 bases; nucleotides not matched to a gene: 5. Written as DNA, the CDR3 is TGTGCCAGCAGTTTCAATGGACAGGGAAATCAGCCCCAGCATTTT. As protein: CASSFNGQGNQPQHF.

This chain uses TRBV7-2 with TRBJ1-5, with D perhaps TRBD1 (6 bases). The CDR3 contains 15 residues. The ends were cut back, 1 base at V and 5 bases at J, with 12 bases in the middle. CDR1 is SGHTA, CDR2 FQGNSA, per germline. The CDR3 loop is CASSLEGGRYQPQHF. CDR3 nucleotides: TGTGCCAGCAGCTTAGAGGGGGGAAGGTATCAGCCCCAGCATTTT.